This TCR beta chain derives from a study of response to subunit inactivated influenza vaccine. Study-level results: There was a suggestion from the authors that each seasonal influenza vaccination recruits few new T cells.

As to this clonotype: Antigen: not known.

TCRdb passed the RT-PCR reads through MiXCR, listing each CDR3 protein once. The profile covers some 520,000 distinct CDR3 sequences, with 15% to 20% appearing a single time and 3% to 3.5% taken by the ten largest. V was clipped by 7 bases and J by 7 bases; unmatched bases: 16. The CDR3 consists of 17 residues. Per the germline V gene, CDR1 is LNHNV and CDR2 is YYDKDF (reference sequence). The chain combines TRBV15 with TRBJ2-1, with 10 positions matching TRBD2. This material consisted of CD4+ T cells sorted from PBMCs, taken around 25 months after vaccination. The source is a man aged 50 to 75 who received an inactivated influenza vaccine. CDR3 nucleotides: TGTGCCACCACAAATCTAGCGGGAGCGTTTCAGGGTAATGAGCAGTTCTTC. As protein: CATTNLAGAFQGNEQFF.